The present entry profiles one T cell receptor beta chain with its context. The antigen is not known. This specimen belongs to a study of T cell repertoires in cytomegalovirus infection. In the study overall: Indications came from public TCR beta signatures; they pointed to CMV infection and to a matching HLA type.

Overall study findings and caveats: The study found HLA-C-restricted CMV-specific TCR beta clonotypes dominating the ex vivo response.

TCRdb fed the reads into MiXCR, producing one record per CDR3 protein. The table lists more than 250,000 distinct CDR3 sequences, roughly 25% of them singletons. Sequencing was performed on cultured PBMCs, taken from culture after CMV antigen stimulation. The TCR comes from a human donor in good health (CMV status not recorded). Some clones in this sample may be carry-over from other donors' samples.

CDR3 residues: CSVVATGQVFF. The CDR3 DNA is TGCAGCGTTGTGGCGACGGGACAGGTGTTTTTT. The rearrangement joins TRBV29-1 to TRBJ1-4; 8 bases match TRBD1. With V trimmed by 4 bases and J by 15 bases, 7 bases remained unmatched. Germline CDR1 reads SQVTM; CDR2 reads ANQGSEA. This CDR3 comprises 11 residues. Together with reference TRBV29-1 and TRBJ1-4, the CDR3 gives the full variable domain: SAVISQKPSRDICQRGTSLTIQCQVDSQVTMMFWYRQQPGQSLTLIATANQGSEATYESGFVIDKFPISRPNLTFSTLTVSNMSPEDSSIYLCSVVATGQVFFGSGTQLSVL.